The 23 T cell receptor beta chains below all came from one sample that was sequenced in a study of T cell responses to AZD1222 COVID-19 vaccine. TCRdb's copy holds only in-frame clones and misses some; the assay was immunoSEQ multiplex PCR. The sample gives around 94,000 clones, more than 70% of which show up once; around 21% is in the top ten. The sequencing used peripheral blood, collected on day 0 of AZD1222 vaccination. The source is an adult in good health.

The chain recombines TRBV6-5 with TRBJ1-1; D is unresolved. Germline lookup yields CDR1 MNHEY and CDR2 SVGAGI. The V and J ends lost 5 bases and 0 bases respectively, with 10 bases between them. The CDR3 totals 14 residues. CDR3 sequence reads: CASSTTDMNTEAFF. The DNA of the CDR3 is TGTGCCAGCAGTACCACAGACATGAACACTGAAGCTTTCTTT.

This clone was found a few times. The V gene is TRBV2, the J gene TRBJ1-5; D possibly corresponds to TRBD1 (6 bases). Germline V gene lookup returns CDR1 SNHLY and CDR2 FYNNEI. V was trimmed by 8 bases and J by 1 base, leaving 18 bases between them. The CDR3 is made up of 16 amino acids. CDR3 sequence reads: CASSRGGLMSNQPQHF. The DNA of the CDR3 is TGTGCCAGCTCCAGGGGAGGGCTGATGAGCAATCAGCCCCAGCATTTT.

The rearrangement uses TRBV3-1 (or the pseudogene TRBV3-2) and TRBJ1-1; 7 nucleotides match TRBD1. The J segment lost 1 base and the V segment lost 4 bases, leaving 6 bases of the junction unmatched. Germline CDR1 reads LGHDT; CDR2 reads YNNKEL (reference sequence). The CDR3 covers 15 residues. CDR3 protein: CASSPPGTENTEAFF. The CDR3 nucleotides read TGTGCCAGCAGCCCCCCTGGGACAGAGAACACTGAAGCTTTCTTT.

The chain is built from TRBV5-8 and TRBJ2-5; 7 nucleotides line up with TRBD2. The CDR3 contains 13 residues. V shed 4 bases, J shed 6 bases, and the junction held 6 bases outside the gene matches. The germline V gene has CDR1 SGHTS and CDR2 YDEGEE. The CDR3: CASSMGGVQTQYF. CDR3 coding DNA: TGTGCCAGCAGCATGGGAGGGGTTCAGACCCAGTACTTC.

CDR3 amino acids: CASSPQYEQYF. The CDR3, as DNA: TGTGCCAGCTCACCCCAATACGAGCAGTACTTC. The chain is built from TRBV18 and TRBJ2-7, with no clear D. CDR1 and CDR2 (germline): KGHSH, LQKENI. The CDR3 has 11 amino acids. V shed 3 bases and J shed 4 bases, with 4 bases lying between them.

This clone turned up a few times. The chain couples TRBV2 to TRBJ1-1; 9 nucleotides match TRBD1. Germline loops: CDR1 SNHLY, CDR2 FYNNEI. With V trimmed by 6 bases and J by 11 bases, 7 bases remained unmatched. The CDR3 is made up of 12 amino acids. This CDR3 is CASSPDRGRAFF. CDR3 sequence (DNA): TGTGCCAGCAGCCCGGACAGGGGCAGGGCTTTCTTT.

The chain carries TRBV4-3 and TRBJ2-2, with 8 bases matching TRBD1. Germline CDR1 is LGHNA and CDR2 is YSLEER. V trimming: 7 bases; J trimming: 4 bases; junction bases outside the gene matches: 8. The CDR3 runs 15 residues. The CDR3 is CASTSGGAGTGELFF. CDR3 DNA sequence: TGCGCCAGCACCTCAGGGGGCGCAGGCACCGGGGAGCTGTTTTTT.

V gene TRBV3-1 (or the pseudogene TRBV3-2) combines with J gene TRBJ2-1; TRBD2 agrees at 7 bases. CDR3 length: 17 amino acids. Germline loops: CDR1 LGHDT, CDR2 YNNKEL (reference sequence). V lost 4 bases, J lost 6 bases, and 15 bases stayed unmatched. CDR3 sequence: CASSPVSGGGGVNEQFF. CDR3 DNA sequence: TGTGCCAGCAGCCCCGTATCAGGCGGGGGAGGGGTCAATGAGCAGTTCTTC.

This sequence joins TRBV5-4 and TRBJ1-1; possibly TRBD1 for D (5 bases). Germline-derived CDR1 and CDR2 are SGHNT and YYREEE (reference sequence). This CDR3 has 13 amino acids. V lost 1 base, J lost 8 bases, and 12 bases lay in between. This CDR3 is CASSLMAGQEAFF. CDR3 bases: TGTGCCAGCAGCTTGATGGCAGGGCAAGAAGCTTTCTTT.

This clone was recorded only once. The V and J genes are TRBV19 and TRBJ1-1; D unclear. The CDR3 runs to 13 residues. Germline values: CDR1 LNHDA, CDR2 SQIVND (reference sequence). The V end lost 5 bases, the J end lost 3 bases, and 10 bases lay between the germline ends. As DNA, the CDR3 is TGTGCCAGTAGTTACCAAAGAGACACTGAAGCTTTCTTT. Encoded protein: CASSYQRDTEAFF.

The chain links TRBV18 to TRBJ2-2; D not certain. V was clipped by 4 bases and J by 4 bases, with 7 bases between them. The CDR3 totals 13 residues. The germline V gene has CDR1 KGHSH and CDR2 LQKENI. The CDR3 DNA follows: TGTGCCAGCTCACGGACGACCACCGGGGAGCTGTTTTTT. It specifies CASSRTTTGELFF.

The DNA of the CDR3 is TGTGCCAGCAGCTTTGGTGGAGGGACTACAGATACGCAGTATTTT. Its translation: CASSFGGGTTDTQYF. This chain joins TRBV7-9 and TRBJ2-3; maybe TRBD2 (6 bases). V was trimmed by 3 bases and J by 3 bases, leaving 13 bases between them. The germline CDR1 and CDR2 sequences are SEHNR and FQNEAQ (reference sequence). The CDR3 sequence is 15 residues long.

The rearrangement uses TRBV6-1 and TRBJ2-5; no firm D call. The V end was cut by 2 bases, the J end by 5 bases, with 9 bases between. Germline V gives CDR1 MNHNS, CDR2 SASEGT. This CDR3 is 13 amino acids long. CDR3 protein: CASSESHSETQYF. CDR3 DNA sequence: TGTGCCAGCAGTGAATCCCATAGTGAGACCCAGTACTTC.

The chain has TRBV10-2 and TRBJ1-1; D may be TRBD1 (5 bases). Germline CDR1 is WSHSY and CDR2 is SAAADI. The CDR3 spans 13 residues. The V end lost 2 bases, the J end lost 3 bases, and 7 bases lay between the germline ends. The DNA of the CDR3 is TGCGCCAGCAGTGAGATAGGGGACACTGAAGCTTTCTTT. This encodes CASSEIGDTEAFF.

J is TRBJ1-5 and V is TRBV18; the D gene is possibly TRBD1 (5 bases). This CDR3 is built from 13 residues. Germline V lookup: CDR1 KGHSH, CDR2 LQKENI. Between the trimmed V and J ends, which lost 5 bases and 3 bases, there was a span of 8 bases. The CDR3 DNA reads TGTGCCAGCTCAGGGGACTTCAATCAGCCCCAGCATTTT. The encoded protein is CASSGDFNQPQHF.

This chain uses TRBV28 with TRBJ2-1, with unresolved D. Between the trimmed V and J ends, which lost 5 bases and 8 bases, there was a span of 10 bases. Germline V lookup: CDR1 MDHEN, CDR2 SYDVKM. CDR3 length equals 12 residues. The CDR3 here is CASSGSWDEQFF. CDR3 DNA sequence: TGTGCCAGCAGTGGAAGTTGGGATGAGCAGTTCTTC.

The gene calls are TRBV5-1 and TRBJ1-4, with D perhaps TRBD1 (5 bases). This CDR3 is 16 amino acids long. V shed 4 bases and J shed 0 bases, with 13 bases lying between them. Germline CDR1 SGHRS, CDR2 YFSETQ. The CDR3 here is CASSPDTLATNEKLFF. In nucleotides, the CDR3 is TGCGCCAGCAGCCCGGACACCCTGGCAACTAATGAAAAACTGTTTTTT.

For the CDR3, the DNA is TGCGCCAGCAGCCCCCGACCGGACACCCTGCTAGATTCTAACATTCAGTACTTC. Translated: CASSPRPDTLLDSNIQYF. The chain links TRBV4-1 to TRBJ2-4, with TRBD1 as a possible D gene (5 bases). V lost 4 bases and J lost 7, with 26 bases in between. CDR3 length: 18 amino acids. CDR1 and CDR2 from the germline V gene are MGHRA and YSYEKL.

The CDR3 sequence is CASSVQPGDKSGELFF. CDR3 sequence (DNA): TGTGCCAGCAGCGTACAGCCAGGGGATAAGAGCGGGGAGCTGTTTTTT. The gene calls are TRBV9 and TRBJ2-2, with a weak D call TRBD1 (6 bases). Germline V gene data show CDR1 as SGDLS and CDR2 as YYNGEE. Trimming took off 1 base at V and 7 bases at J, with 17 bases between the two ends. CDR3 size: 16 residues.

The chain links TRBV3-1 (or the pseudogene TRBV3-2) to TRBJ1-5; weak D call: TRBD1 (5 bases). The CDR3 sequence is 15 residues long. Looked up from germline, CDR1 is LGHDT and CDR2 is YNNKEL (reference sequence). Trimming stripped 8 bases from V and 2 bases from J, with 16 bases between. The CDR3, as DNA: TGTGCCAGCCAGGGTCTTCTGTTGGGCAATCAGCCCCAGCATTTT. Encoded protein: CASQGLLLGNQPQHF.

The chain links TRBV25-1 to TRBJ2-2; TRBD1 aligns across 7 bases. CDR3 length: 16 amino acids. Per germline, CDR1 MGHDK and CDR2 SYGVNS. V dropped 3 bases and J dropped 6; count of bases not matched to a gene: 10. CDR3 sequence: CASSDGNRGWSGELFF. The DNA for the CDR3 is TGTGCCAGCAGTGATGGAAACAGGGGTTGGTCCGGGGAGCTGTTTTTT.

V and J are TRBV5-5 and TRBJ1-2; 9 bases align to TRBD1. Germline CDR1 SGHKS, CDR2 YYEKEE (reference sequence). The CDR3 is 15 amino acids. V lost 3 bases and J lost 5; bases outside the gene matches: 8. The CDR3 reads CASSWGQGVTYGYTF. The DNA of the CDR3 is TGTGCCAGCAGCTGGGGACAGGGCGTCACATATGGCTACACCTTC.

Only a few counts were recorded for this clone. The chain combines TRBV20-1 with TRBJ1-5, with D maybe TRBD1 (5 bases). The V gene lost 3 bases and the J gene lost 4 bases, with 16 bases spanning the gap. The CDR3 consists of 15 residues. CDR1 is DFQATT and CDR2 is SNEGSKA in the germline V gene (reference sequence). The CDR3 DNA follows: TGCAGTGCTAGTCCCCAGCGGGGGTTTAATCAGCCCCAGCATTTT. It encodes CSASPQRGFNQPQHF.